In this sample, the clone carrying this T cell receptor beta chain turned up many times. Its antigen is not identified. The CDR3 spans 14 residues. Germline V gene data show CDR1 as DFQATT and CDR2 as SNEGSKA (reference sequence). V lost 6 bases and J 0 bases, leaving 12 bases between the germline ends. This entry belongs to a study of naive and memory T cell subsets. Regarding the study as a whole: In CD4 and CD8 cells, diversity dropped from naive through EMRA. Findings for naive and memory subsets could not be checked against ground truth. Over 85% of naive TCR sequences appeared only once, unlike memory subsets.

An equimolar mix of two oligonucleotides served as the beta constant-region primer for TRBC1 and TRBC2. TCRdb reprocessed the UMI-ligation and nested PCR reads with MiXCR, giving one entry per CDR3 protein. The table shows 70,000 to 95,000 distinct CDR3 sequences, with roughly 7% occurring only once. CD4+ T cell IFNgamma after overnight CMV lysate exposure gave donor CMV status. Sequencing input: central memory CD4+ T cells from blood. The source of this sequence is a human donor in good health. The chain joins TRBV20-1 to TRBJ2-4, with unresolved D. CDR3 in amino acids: CSAYYDLAKNIQYF. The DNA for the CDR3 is TGCAGTGCCTATTACGACCTAGCCAAAAACATTCAGTACTTC.